This T cell receptor beta chain was recorded in a study of cytomegalovirus exposure and HLA in healthy donors. Study findings and constraints: In a later analysis, TCR beta V- and J-gene trimming was associated with a missense DCLRE1C variant. In an earlier analysis, in some 500 donors, most V segments appeared productive either ~87% or ~30% of the time.

Trimming took 3 bases from V and 6 from J; bases not matched to a gene: 5. This CDR3 spans 15 amino acids. The germline V gene encodes CDR1 SGHTS and CDR2 YDEGEE. The PCR had 60 Vbeta and 13 Jbeta primers. Clones were read by immunoSEQ multiplex PCR, and TCRdb kept only the in-frame ones, dropping some. Of more than 100,000 clones in the sample, approximately 71% were seen once. With regard to this clone: What it binds is unknown.

The gene calls are TRBV5-8 and TRBJ2-2; 10 nucleotides match TRBD1. The sample was PBMCs. The sequence was obtained from a woman aged 55 to 70 in good health and CMV-seronegative. The CDR3 DNA is TGTGCCAGCAGCTCACGGGACAGGGGAGCCGGGGAGCTGTTTTTT. Amino acid sequence: CASSSRDRGAGELFF.